This T cell receptor beta chain was identified in a study of PD-1 blockade in classical Hodgkin lymphoma. Findings and limits, study-wide: When set against healthy donors, newly diagnosed patients were reported to show lower baseline TCR diversity.

This CDR3 region has 15 residues. V lost 0 bases and J lost 2, with 12 bases in between. The germline V gene encodes CDR1 SGDLS and CDR2 YYNGEE. Every one of the patients relapsed after autologous stem cell transplantation (brentuximab vedotin exposure was variable). As to this clone: No antigen is known for it.

Assay: immunoSEQ multiplex PCR; the TCRdb copy retains only in-frame clones and omits some. Of some 19,000 clones listed, around 80% were seen once; the top ten hold less than 50%. The V and J genes are TRBV9 and TRBJ2-7; D is undetermined. The material sequenced was peripheral blood mononuclear cells (PBMCs), taken before the second cycle of nivolumab. The TCR originated in a human donor with classical Hodgkin lymphoma. CDR3 DNA sequence: TGTGCCAGCAGCGTAGATGGGGTAAGCACCTACGAGCAGTACTTC. It translates to CASSVDGVSTYEQYF.